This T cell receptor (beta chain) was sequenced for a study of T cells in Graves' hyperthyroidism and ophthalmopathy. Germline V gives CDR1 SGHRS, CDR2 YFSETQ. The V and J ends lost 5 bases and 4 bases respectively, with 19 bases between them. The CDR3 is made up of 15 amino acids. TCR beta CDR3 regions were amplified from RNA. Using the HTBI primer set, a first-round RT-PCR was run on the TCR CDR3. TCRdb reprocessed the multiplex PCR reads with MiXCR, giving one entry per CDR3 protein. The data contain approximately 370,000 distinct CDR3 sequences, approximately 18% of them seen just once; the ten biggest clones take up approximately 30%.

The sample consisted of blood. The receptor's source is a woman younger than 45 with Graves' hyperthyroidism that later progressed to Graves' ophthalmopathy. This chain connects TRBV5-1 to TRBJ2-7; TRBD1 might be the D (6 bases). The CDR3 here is CASRSATGMAYEQYF. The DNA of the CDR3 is TGCGCCAGCAGAAGCGCAACAGGGATGGCGTACGAGCAGTACTTC. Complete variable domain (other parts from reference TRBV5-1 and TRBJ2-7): KAGVTQTPRYLIKTRGQQVTLSCSPISGHRSVSWYQQTPGQGLQFLFEYFSETQRNKGNFPGRFSGRQFSNSRSEMNVSTLELGDSALYLCASRSATGMAYEQYFGPGTRLTVT.